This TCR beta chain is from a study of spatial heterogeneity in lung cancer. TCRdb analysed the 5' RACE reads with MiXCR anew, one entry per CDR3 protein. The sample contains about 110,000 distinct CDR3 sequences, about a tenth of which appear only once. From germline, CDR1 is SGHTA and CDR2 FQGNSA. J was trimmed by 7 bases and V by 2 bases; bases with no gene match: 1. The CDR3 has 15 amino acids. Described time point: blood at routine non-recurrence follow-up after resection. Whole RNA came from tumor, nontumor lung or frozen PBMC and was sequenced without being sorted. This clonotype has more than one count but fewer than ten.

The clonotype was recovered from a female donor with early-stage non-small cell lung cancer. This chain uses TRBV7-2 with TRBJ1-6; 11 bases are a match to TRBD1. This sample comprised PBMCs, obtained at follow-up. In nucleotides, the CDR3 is TGTGCCAGCAGCTTATGGGACAGGGGGAATTCACCCCTCCACTTT. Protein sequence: CASSLWDRGNSPLHF.